This TCR beta chain was identified during a study of T cell changes during pregnancy in multiple sclerosis. TCRdb's copy holds only in-frame clones and misses some; the assay was immunoSEQ multiplex PCR. Of tens of thousands of clones in the sample, approximately 92% were seen once. This CDR3 spans 15 amino acids. In germline, CDR1 is SGHTA, CDR2 FQGTGA. Trimming left V 0 bases short and J 2 bases short, with 11 bases between. This clone has a single count. This sequence originates from a female donor with multiple sclerosis, enrolled in a pregnancy study. The chain recombines TRBV7-3 with TRBJ2-7; perhaps TRBD2 as D (5 bases). The material was peripheral blood, obtained before pregnancy. This CDR3 is CASSLTGGHTYEQYF. The CDR3 DNA follows: TGTGCCAGCAGCTTAACTGGCGGGCACACCTACGAGCAGTACTTC.